One sample yielded the 7 T cell receptor beta chains listed below, sequenced in a study of regulatory T cells in long-lasting Graves disease. The time point is: persistent/refractory GD, antithyroid drugs over 5 years with positive TRAb. There was RNA extracted from PBMCs, and the TCR library was made from it. iRepertoire HTBI primers and Arm-PCR of CDR3 regions built TCR beta libraries. TCRdb recomputed calls from the multiplex PCR reads with MiXCR, one row per CDR3 protein. The sample yields 600,000 to 800,000 distinct CDR3 sequences, 25% to 30% seen once. Material: peripheral blood mononuclear cells (PBMCs), obtained when the disease was refractory, from a patient treated with antithyroid drugs. Receptors were obtained from a female donor with Graves disease.

The table lists this clonotype with many counts. The chain employs TRBV20-1 and TRBJ1-6; no definite D call. CDR3 length: 13 amino acids. V was trimmed by 5 bases and J by 4 bases, leaving 9 bases between them. The germline CDR1 and CDR2 sequences are DFQATT and SNEGSKA (reference sequence). The DNA for the CDR3 is TGCAGTGCTCAGGTCTTATATAATTCACCCCTCCACTTT. This encodes CSAQVLYNSPLHF.

The chain employs TRBV15 and TRBJ1-1; no definite D call. The V gene lost 5 bases and the J gene lost 0 bases, with 10 bases spanning the gap. The germline V gene has CDR1 LNHNV and CDR2 YYDKDF (reference sequence). There are 14 residues in the CDR3. CDR3 protein: CATSGESMNTEAFF. CDR3 coding DNA: TGTGCCACCAGCGGGGAGAGCATGAACACTGAAGCTTTCTTT.

This clonotype was detected a few times. V usage is TRBV2 and J usage is TRBJ1-5; 9 bases map to TRBD1. The CDR3 covers 17 residues. CDR1 SNHLY and CDR2 FYNNEI come from the germline V gene. V was clipped by 3 bases and J by 4 bases; unmatched bases: 10. The CDR3 loop reads CASSDPGQGPRNQPQHF. The CDR3 DNA follows: TGTGCCAGCAGTGACCCGGGACAGGGCCCTAGGAATCAGCCCCAGCATTTT.

The V gene is TRBV14, the J gene TRBJ2-5; 8 bases agree with TRBD2. J lost 4 bases, V lost 4 bases, and 8 bases had no gene match. The germline V gene encodes CDR1 SGHDN and CDR2 FVKESK. The length of the CDR3 is 15 residues. The chain's CDR3 is CASSPAGTRLETQYF. As DNA, the CDR3 is TGTGCCAGCAGCCCCGCCGGGACTAGGTTAGAGACCCAGTACTTC.

This sequence joins TRBV28 and TRBJ1-1, with a possible D match to TRBD1 (6 bases). Germline CDR1 and CDR2: MDHEN and SYDVKM. The CDR3 extends over 15 amino acids. Deletions cut 5 bases from V and 2 bases from J, with 15 bases between. The CDR3 sequence is CASSVEAGANTEAFF. The CDR3 DNA follows: TGTGCCAGCAGTGTAGAGGCAGGGGCTAACACTGAAGCTTTCTTT.

Points on this clonotype: At one end the junction does not follow the germline gene, possibly because of a read error. The V call is TRBV18, the J call TRBJ2-1; D is undetermined. CDR1 is KGHSH and CDR2 is LQKENI in the germline V gene. The CDR3 contains 12 residues. CDR3 sequence: CASSPAGDRSHF. The CDR3 region has the DNA TGTGCCAGCTCACCAGCAGGAGACCGGAGCCACTTC. The whole variable domain, filled in from reference TRBV18 and TRBJ2-1, reads NAGVMQNPRHLVRRRGQEARLRCSPMKGHSHVYWYRQLPEEGLKFMVYLQKENIIDESGMPKERFSAEFPKEGPSILRIQQVVRGDSAAYFCASSPAGDRSHFGPGTRLTVL.

This clonotype was detected many times. The chain joins TRBV7-3 to TRBJ1-6, with D hard to call. The CDR3 consists of 13 residues. Germline V lookup: CDR1 SGHTA, CDR2 FQGTGA. Trimming shortened V by 1 base and J by 9 bases, and 7 bases separated the two germline ends. CDR3 sequence reads: CASSLNMGSPLHF. Here the CDR3 DNA reads TGTGCCAGCAGCTTAAACATGGGTTCACCCCTCCACTTT.